This paragraph reports one T cell receptor beta chain. This specimen belongs to a study of glioma-infiltrating T cells. CDR1 is LNHNV, CDR2 YYDKDF, per germline (reference sequence). The CDR3 covers 14 residues. The V gene lost 4 bases and the J gene lost 1 base, with 10 bases spanning the gap. Using RNA template, CDR3s of TCR alpha and beta were amplified with iRepertoire arm-PCR. TCRdb reanalysed the multiplex PCR reads using MiXCR and keeps one entry per CDR3 protein. The sample shows 110,000 or so distinct CDR3 sequences, 20% to 30% of them seen only once. What was sequenced was glioma tissue, nonneoplastic brain tissue, or PBMCs (not recorded which). The TCR originated in a human donor with low-grade glioma or glioblastoma, undergoing nonglioma brain surgery, or in good health (not recorded which). V gene TRBV15 combines with J gene TRBJ1-1; perhaps TRBD1 as D (5 bases). The CDR3 DNA is TGTGCCACCAGCATATCCAGGGAGAACACTGAAGCTTTCTTT. It yields the protein CATSISRENTEAFF.